The 27 T cell receptor beta chains below were found in one sample sequenced in a study of blood T cell repertoires in COVID-19. Here immunoSEQ multiplex PCR was the method, and the copy in TCRdb shows in-frame clones only, minus some. The data show about 120,000 clones, with approximately 86% seen just once and 6.5% to 8.5% held by the top ten. The sample consisted of peripheral blood. These receptors were collected from a human donor in a cohort sampled during active COVID-19.

This sequence joins TRBV2 and TRBJ2-6; D perhaps matches TRBD2 (5 bases). Trimming removed 4 bases at V and 0 bases at J, with 10 bases between. Germline CDR1 is SNHLY and CDR2 is FYNNEI. This CDR3 region has 16 residues. CDR3 DNA: TGTGCCAGCAGTGGGACTTACGACTCTGGGGCCAACGTCCTGACTTTC. Translating gives CASSGTYDSGANVLTF.

The chain is built from TRBV25-1 and TRBJ2-1, with 11 bases fitting TRBD2. V shed 2 bases and J 8 bases; nucleotides not matched to a gene: 8. CDR3 length: 16 residues. Germline lookup yields CDR1 MGHDK and CDR2 SYGVNS. The CDR3 protein is CASSERGTSGPHEQFF. The CDR3 DNA reads TGTGCCAGCAGTGAACGAGGGACTAGCGGCCCCCATGAGCAGTTCTTC. The variable domain in full, with the rest retrieved from reference TRBV25-1 and TRBJ2-1, is EADIYQTPRYLVIGTGKKITLECSQTMGHDKMYWYQQDPGMELHLIHYSYGVNSTEKGDLSSESTVSRIRTEHFPLTLESARPSHTSQYLCASSERGTSGPHEQFFGPGTRLTVL.

This clone occurred once. DNA of the CDR3: TGCGCCAGCAGCCCAACAGGGAATAGCAATCAGCCCCAGCATTTT. As protein: CASSPTGNSNQPQHF. The gene calls are TRBV5-1 and TRBJ1-5, with a weak D call TRBD1 (6 bases). The V gene's germline CDR1 is SGHRS and CDR2 YFSETQ. This CDR3 is 15 amino acids long. V was shortened by 4 bases and J by 0 bases, with 11 bases between the two germline ends.

This sequence joins TRBV7-9 and TRBJ2-3; tentative D call: TRBD2 (5 bases). The V end was cut by 4 bases, the J end by 5 bases, with 13 bases between. CDR3 size: 14 residues. Germline-derived CDR1 and CDR2 are SEHNR and FQNEAQ (reference sequence). This CDR3 reads CASSSGPAGDTQYF. The CDR3 DNA is TGTGCCAGCAGCTCCGGACCGGCGGGAGATACGCAGTATTTT.

This clone was recorded once. The chain recombines TRBV7-8 with TRBJ1-3; no clear D. The CDR3 is made up of 18 amino acids. CDR1 and CDR2 (germline): SGHVS, FQNEAQ. V was shortened by 4 bases and J by 0 bases, with 19 bases between the two germline ends. The CDR3 DNA sequence: TGTGCCAGCAGCTCCCTTCTTATCACGGGAAACTCTGGAAACACCATATATTTT. Protein: CASSSLLITGNSGNTIYF.

The rearrangement joins TRBV18 to TRBJ1-1; 7 nucleotides agree with TRBD1. The CDR3 spans 17 residues. Germline lookup yields CDR1 KGHSH and CDR2 LQKENI. The ends lost 3 bases at V and 1 base at J; junction bases unmatched: 11. In nucleotides, the CDR3 is TGTGCCAGCTCACCTAGTAAGGGGGCAGGGGCGAACACTGAAGCTTTCTTT. Amino acid sequence: CASSPSKGAGANTEAFF.

The V gene is TRBV5-4, the J gene TRBJ2-3, with 11 positions matching TRBD2. Germline CDR1 SGHNT, CDR2 YYREEE (reference sequence). This CDR3 has 14 residues. With 5 bases clipped from V and 5 bases from J, the junction kept 4 bases outside the gene matches. The CDR3 protein is CASSPTSGKDTQYF. As DNA, the CDR3 is TGTGCCAGCAGTCCGACTAGCGGGAAAGATACGCAGTATTTT.

The V gene is TRBV6-5, the J gene TRBJ2-7; 9 bases fit TRBD1. Germline lookup yields CDR1 MNHEY and CDR2 SVGAGI. The CDR3 runs to 15 residues. J gave up 4 bases and V 0 bases, and 4 bases lay outside the gene matches. This CDR3 reads CASSYSGQGAYEQYF. For the CDR3, the DNA is TGTGCCAGCAGTTACTCGGGACAGGGCGCGTACGAGCAGTACTTC.

The CDR3 loop is CASAPGWSSYNSPLHF. The DNA of the CDR3 is TGTGCCAGCGCCCCAGGGTGGAGCTCCTATAATTCACCCCTCCACTTT. The chain is built from TRBV2 and TRBJ1-6; D might be TRBD1 (5 bases). The CDR3 extends over 16 amino acids. V shed 8 bases and J shed 0 bases, with 14 bases lying between them. CDR1 and CDR2 (germline): SNHLY, FYNNEI.

V gene TRBV9 combines with J gene TRBJ1-3, with D uncertain. Trimming removed 0 bases at V and 2 bases at J, with 6 bases between. The V gene's germline CDR1 is SGDLS and CDR2 YYNGEE. This CDR3 comprises 14 residues. CDR3 region: CASSVGVTGNTIYF. The DNA for the CDR3 is TGTGCCAGCAGCGTAGGCGTGACTGGAAACACCATATATTTT.

CDR3 loop: CASSPPGETQYF. Written as DNA, the CDR3 is TGTGCCAGCAGCCCCCCGGGGGAGACCCAGTACTTC. V gene TRBV11-3 combines with J gene TRBJ2-5, with D perhaps matching TRBD2 (5 bases). The germline gives CDR1 SGHNT, CDR2 YENEEA. CDR3 size: 12 residues. V was cut by 5 bases and J by 5 bases, with 9 bases left in between. Using reference TRBV11-3 and TRBJ2-5 for the parts outside the CDR3, the full variable domain is EAGVVQSPRYKIIEKKQPVAFWCNPISGHNTLYWYLQNLGQGPELLIRYENEEAVDDSQLPKDRFSAERLKGVDSTLKIQPAELGDSAVYLCASSPPGETQYFGPGTRLLVL.

This chain connects TRBV6-6 to TRBJ2-7, with 11 nucleotides matching TRBD1. Germline values: CDR1 MNHNY, CDR2 SVGAGI (reference sequence). V dropped 3 bases and J dropped 5; count of bases not matched to a gene: 9. The CDR3 extends over 16 amino acids. CDR3 loop: CASSYTRPGQGDEQYF. The CDR3, as DNA: TGTGCCAGCAGTTATACCCGTCCGGGACAGGGGGACGAGCAGTACTTC.

This clone was detected a few times. This rearrangement joins TRBV2 to TRBJ1-3; the match to TRBD1 covers 7 bases. The V gene end was trimmed by 5 bases and the J gene end by 2 bases; junction bases not matched to a gene: 3. Per the germline V gene, CDR1 is SNHLY and CDR2 is FYNNEI. The CDR3 sequence is 14 residues long. CDR3 loop: CASSRDRAGNTIYF. In DNA, the CDR3 is TGTGCCAGCAGTCGGGACAGAGCTGGAAACACCATATATTTT.

The rearrangement uses TRBV7-9 and TRBJ1-5, with D hard to call. The V end was cut by 8 bases, the J end by 0 bases, with 8 bases between. This CDR3 is built from 13 residues. The germline V gene has CDR1 SEHNR and CDR2 FQNEAQ (reference sequence). The CDR3, as DNA: TGTGCCAGCGGATACAGTAGCAATCAGCCCCAGCATTTT. Residues: CASGYSSNQPQHF.

This chain connects TRBV6-4 to TRBJ1-2; D not certain. CDR3 length equals 16 residues. Trimming removed 2 bases from V and 8 bases from J, with 21 bases in between. Germline lookup yields CDR1 MRHNA and CDR2 SNTAGT. The CDR3 region has the DNA TGTGCCAGCAGTGACGGGGAAGGAGGGCAAGATCGAGGCTACACCTTC. The encoded protein is CASSDGEGGQDRGYTF.

The chain combines TRBV28 with TRBJ2-7, with D possibly TRBD2 on 6 matching bases. Between the trimmed V and J ends, which lost 7 bases and 0 bases, there was a span of 16 bases. CDR1 and CDR2 from the germline V gene are MDHEN and SYDVKM. This CDR3 comprises 15 residues. CDR3 loop: CASNERGGPSYEQYF. CDR3 nucleotide sequence: TGTGCCAGCAACGAAAGGGGAGGTCCCTCCTACGAGCAGTACTTC.

The J gene is TRBJ1-2, the V gene TRBV5-4; 8 bases match TRBD1. CDR1 is SGHNT, CDR2 YYREEE, per germline (reference sequence). This CDR3 has 13 amino acids. After removal of 4 bases from V and 2 bases from J, the junction contained 1 base not matched to a gene. CDR3 nucleotide sequence: TGTGCCAGCAGCGGGGACAGGAACTATGGCTACACCTTC. Translating gives CASSGDRNYGYTF.

The chain employs TRBV15 and TRBJ1-2, with D perhaps matching TRBD1 (5 bases). With 2 bases removed from V and 7 bases from J, the gap between germline ends came to 5 bases. The CDR3 contains 11 residues. Germline-derived CDR1 and CDR2 are LNHNV and YYDKDF (reference sequence). CDR3 region: CATSRQGGYTF. CDR3 DNA sequence: TGTGCCACCAGCAGACAGGGTGGCTACACCTTC. The whole variable domain, filled in from reference TRBV15 and TRBJ1-2, reads DAMVIQNPRYQVTQFGKPVTLSCSQTLNHNVMYWYQQKSSQAPKLLFHYYDKDFNNEADTPDNFQSRRPNTSFCFLDIRSPGLGDTAMYLCATSRQGGYTFGSGTRLTVV.

The genes are TRBV7-9 and TRBJ1-2; D possibly corresponds to TRBD1 (6 bases). Germline lookup yields CDR1 SEHNR and CDR2 FQNEAQ (reference sequence). This CDR3 comprises 14 residues. Trimming shortened V by 3 bases and J by 7 bases, and 15 bases separated the two germline ends. Here the CDR3 DNA reads TGTGCCAGCAGCTTTCAGACGGGGGGGCGTGGCTACACCTTC. Translated: CASSFQTGGRGYTF.

Notes on this clone: Relative to the germline gene, one junction end is altered; a read error may explain this. The gene calls are TRBV27 and TRBJ2-7; 9 bases agree with TRBD1. CDR3 length: 13 residues. CDR1 is MNHEY and CDR2 is SMNVEV in the germline V gene (reference sequence). The DNA of the CDR3 is TGTCCCAGAGGAACCGGGACAGGGCGGGAGCAGTACTTC. Protein sequence: CPRGTGTGREQYF.

V is TRBV27 and J is TRBJ2-3, with 15 bases fitting TRBD2. There are 18 residues in the CDR3. V shed 8 bases, J shed 3 bases, and the junction held 12 bases outside the gene matches. From germline, CDR1 is MNHEY and CDR2 SMNVEV (reference sequence). The CDR3 DNA follows: TGTGCCAGCGGTTGGACTAGCGGGAGGGCCGAGAAGACAGATACGCAGTATTTT. As protein: CASGWTSGRAEKTDTQYF.

The V call is TRBV3-1 (or the pseudogene TRBV3-2), the J call TRBJ2-6, with a weak D call TRBD1 (6 bases). There are 15 residues in the CDR3. V was shortened by 4 bases and J by 6 bases, with 13 bases between the two germline ends. Germline CDR1 LGHDT, CDR2 YNNKEL (reference sequence). The CDR3 nucleotides read TGTGCCAGCAGCCTCCGGACAGCTCCGGCCAACGTCCTGACTTTC. Translating gives CASSLRTAPANVLTF.

The chain has TRBV19 and TRBJ1-3; maybe TRBD1 (6 bases). The CDR3 runs 18 residues. V lost 5 bases and J 3 bases, leaving 23 bases between the germline ends. CDR1 and CDR2 (germline): LNHDA, SQIVND (reference sequence). The CDR3 region is CASSAYALPLTGGNTIYF. In nucleotides, the CDR3 is TGTGCCAGTAGTGCGTACGCCCTACCCTTGACAGGTGGAAACACCATATATTTT.

This chain connects TRBV5-1 to TRBJ1-3; TRBD1 aligns across 7 bases. Germline V lookup: CDR1 SGHRS, CDR2 YFSETQ. Germline trimming cut 4 bases from V and 2 bases from J; bases unmatched to any gene: 3. The CDR3 length is 14 residues. CDR3 coding DNA: TGCGCCAGCAGCATGACAGGGCCTGGAAACACCATATATTTT. It yields the protein CASSMTGPGNTIYF.

This chain links TRBV28 with TRBJ2-3, with TRBD2 matching over 9 bases. Germline values: CDR1 MDHEN, CDR2 SYDVKM. This CDR3 has 15 residues. V dropped 5 bases and J dropped 0; count of bases not matched to a gene: 3. The CDR3 sequence is CASSPTSGSTDTQYF. CDR3 sequence (DNA): TGTGCCAGCAGTCCAACTAGCGGGAGCACAGATACGCAGTATTTT.

This clone came up once. The chain carries TRBV19 and TRBJ1-3; 7 bases are a match to TRBD1. The CDR3 extends over 16 amino acids. Trimming cost V 7 bases and J 0 bases; bases outside gene matches: 9. Germline values: CDR1 LNHDA, CDR2 SQIVND (reference sequence). CDR3 in DNA: TGTGCCAGTATCAGAGCGACAGGGACCTCTGGAAACACCATATATTTT. The encoded protein is CASIRATGTSGNTIYF.

This clone was seen a handful of times. J is TRBJ2-3 and V is TRBV7-2; TRBD2 agrees at 15 bases. V lost 5 bases to trimming and J lost 5 bases; unmatched junction nucleotides: 8. Germline CDR1 reads SGHTA; CDR2 reads FQGNSA. This CDR3 comprises 17 residues. The CDR3 spells CASSIGLAGGSRDTQYF. The CDR3 DNA follows: TGTGCCAGCAGCATCGGACTAGCGGGGGGGTCCCGAGATACGCAGTATTTT. Full variable domain (missing parts from reference TRBV7-2 and TRBJ2-3): GAGVSQSPSNKVTEKGKDVELRCDPISGHTALYWYRQSLGQGLEFLIYFQGNSAPDKSGLPSDRFSAERTGGSVSTLTIQRTQQEDSAVYLCASSIGLAGGSRDTQYFGPGTRLTVL.